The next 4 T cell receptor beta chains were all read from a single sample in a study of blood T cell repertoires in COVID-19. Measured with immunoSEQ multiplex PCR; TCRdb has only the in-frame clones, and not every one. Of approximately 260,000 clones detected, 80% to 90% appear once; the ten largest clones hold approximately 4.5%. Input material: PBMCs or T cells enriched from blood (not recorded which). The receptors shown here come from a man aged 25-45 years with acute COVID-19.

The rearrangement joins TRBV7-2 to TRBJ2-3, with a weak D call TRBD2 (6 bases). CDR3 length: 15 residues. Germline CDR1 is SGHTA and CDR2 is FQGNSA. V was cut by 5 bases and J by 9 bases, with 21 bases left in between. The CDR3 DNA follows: TGTGCCAGCAGCCCAAACTCCCGGCGGGATGGGACGCAGTATTTT. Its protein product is CASSPNSRRDGTQYF.

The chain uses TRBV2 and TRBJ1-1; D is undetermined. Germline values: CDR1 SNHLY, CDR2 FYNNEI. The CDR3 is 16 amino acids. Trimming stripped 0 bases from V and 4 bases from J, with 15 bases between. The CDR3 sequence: CASSEARARAGTEAFF. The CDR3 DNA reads TGTGCCAGCAGTGAAGCGCGGGCAAGGGCCGGCACTGAAGCTTTCTTT.

CDR3 sequence (DNA): TGCGCCAGCAGTGATTCTAATTCCTACGAGCAGTACGTC. This gives the protein CASSDSNSYEQYV. The V and J genes are TRBV10-1 and TRBJ2-7; no clear D. CDR1 is WNHNN, CDR2 SYGVQD, per germline (reference sequence). V shed 3 bases and J shed 1 base, with 7 bases lying between them. This CDR3 has 13 residues.

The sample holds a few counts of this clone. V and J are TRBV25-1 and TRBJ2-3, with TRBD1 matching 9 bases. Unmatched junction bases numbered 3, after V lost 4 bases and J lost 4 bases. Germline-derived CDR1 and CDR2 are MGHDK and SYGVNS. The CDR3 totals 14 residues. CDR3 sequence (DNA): TGTGCCAGCAGTGGGACAGGGGAGGCAGATACGCAGTATTTT. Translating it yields CASSGTGEADTQYF.